This T cell receptor beta chain was recorded in a study of blood T cells in healthy people across ages. Turning to this clonotype: The antigen is undetermined.

PCR was performed a second time for about 7 to 11 cycles using a sample-barcoded 5' primer and a J-beta primer mix. The template-switch adaptor was a 5' adaptor with 12 random nucleotides. It tagged each cDNA molecule. MiXCR, applied by TCRdb to the 5' RACE reads, yields one record per CDR3 protein. The sample consists of some 900,000 distinct CDR3 sequences, about 48% of them appearing once. Findings and limits, study-wide: For the donors, CMV status was unknown and possibly confounded expanded clonotype changes.

The CDR3 length is 15 residues. Per the germline V gene, CDR1 is MDHEN and CDR2 is SYDVKM. V gave up 6 bases and J gave up 2 bases, with 14 bases separating them. Sequenced sample: blood. The clonotype comes from a man younger than 40 in good health. This chain links TRBV28 with TRBJ1-5; D may be TRBD1 (5 bases). CDR3 sequence reads: CASRQEGPGNQPQHF. The CDR3 DNA follows: TGTGCCAGCAGACAGGAGGGCCCTGGCAATCAGCCCCAGCATTTT.